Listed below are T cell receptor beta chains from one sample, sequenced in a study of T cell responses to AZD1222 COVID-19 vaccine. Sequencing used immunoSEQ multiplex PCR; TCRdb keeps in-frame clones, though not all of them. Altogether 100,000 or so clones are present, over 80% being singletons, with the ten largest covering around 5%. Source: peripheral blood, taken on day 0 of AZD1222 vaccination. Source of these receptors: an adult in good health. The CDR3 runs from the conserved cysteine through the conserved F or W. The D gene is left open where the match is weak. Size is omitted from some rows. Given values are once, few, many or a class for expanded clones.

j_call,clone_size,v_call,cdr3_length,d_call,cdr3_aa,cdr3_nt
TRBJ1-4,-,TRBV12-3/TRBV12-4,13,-,CASSLWEDEKLFF,TGTGCCAGCAGCCTTTGGGAAGATGAAAAACTGTTTTTT
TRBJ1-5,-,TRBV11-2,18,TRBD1,CASSLGSGGQNYNQPQHF,TGTGCCAGCAGCTTAGGCAGCGGGGGACAGAACTACAATCAGCCCCAGCATTTT
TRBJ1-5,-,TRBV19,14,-,CASSRGGRDQPQHF,TGTGCCAGTAGTAGGGGGGGCAGGGATCAGCCCCAGCATTTT
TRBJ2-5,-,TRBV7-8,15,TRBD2,CASSLLAGGVETQYF,TGTGCCAGCAGCTTACTAGCGGGGGGCGTAGAGACCCAGTACTTC
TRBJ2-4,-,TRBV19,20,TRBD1,CASSRRMPGQGIGPGNIQYF,TGTGCCAGTAGCCGCCGGATGCCGGGACAGGGTATTGGCCCGGGAAACATTCAGTACTTC
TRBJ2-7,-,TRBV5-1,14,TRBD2,CASSLTGTSYEQYF,TGCGCCAGCAGCTTGACCGGGACTAGCTACGAGCAGTACTTC
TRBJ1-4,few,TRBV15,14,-,CATSSRDPHEKLFF,TGTGCCACCAGCAGCCGGGATCCCCATGAAAAACTGTTTTTT
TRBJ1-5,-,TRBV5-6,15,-,CASSYYRGPNQPQHF,TGTGCCAGCAGCTATTACCGGGGACCTAATCAGCCCCAGCATTTT
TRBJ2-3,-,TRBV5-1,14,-,CASSVKGFADTQYF,TGCGCCAGCAGCGTCAAGGGTTTCGCAGATACGCAGTATTTT
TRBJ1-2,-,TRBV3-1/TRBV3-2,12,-,CASSQVRVGYTF,TGTGCCAGCAGCCAAGTGAGGGTTGGCTACACCTTC
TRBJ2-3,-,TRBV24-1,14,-,CATSETGGTDTQYF,TGTGCCACCAGTGAAACCGGGGGAACAGATACGCAGTATTTT
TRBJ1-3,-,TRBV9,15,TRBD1,CASSVGDSSGNTIYF,TGTGCCAGCAGCGTCGGGGACAGCTCTGGAAACACCATATATTTT
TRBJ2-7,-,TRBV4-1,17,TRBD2,CASSLGLAGGPSYEQYF,TGCGCCAGCAGCCTTGGACTAGCGGGGGGCCCATCCTACGAGCAGTACTTC
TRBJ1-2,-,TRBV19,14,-,CASSGRSRALGYTF,TGTGCCAGTAGTGGTCGGTCCAGGGCCCTTGGCTACACCTTC
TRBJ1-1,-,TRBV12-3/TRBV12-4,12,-,CASSFFATEAFF,TGTGCCAGCAGTTTTTTTGCCACTGAAGCTTTCTTT
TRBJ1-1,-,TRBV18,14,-,CASSPTAGGSEAFF,TGTGCCAGCTCACCAACTGCGGGGGGGAGTGAAGCTTTCTTT
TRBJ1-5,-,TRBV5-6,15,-,CASSRDRFGNQPQHF,TGTGCCAGCAGCCGGGACCGGTTTGGCAATCAGCCCCAGCATTTT
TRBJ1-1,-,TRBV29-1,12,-,CSVGGKRTEAFF,TGCAGCGTTGGGGGGAAAAGAACTGAAGCTTTCTTT
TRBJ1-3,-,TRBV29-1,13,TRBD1,CSVGDSVGNTIYF,TGCAGCGTTGGGGACAGTGTAGGAAACACCATATATTTT
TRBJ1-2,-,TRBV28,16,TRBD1,CASSRGQGIRFYGYTF,TGTGCCAGCAGTCGGGGACAGGGCATCCGTTTCTATGGCTACACCTTC
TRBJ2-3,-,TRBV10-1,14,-,CASSGGTLLDTQYF,TGCGCCAGCAGTGGGGGGACCCTTTTAGATACGCAGTATTTT
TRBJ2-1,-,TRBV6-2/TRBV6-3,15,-,CASSSLIDSYNEQFF,TGTGCCAGCAGCTCCCTAATCGACTCCTACAATGAGCAGTTCTTC
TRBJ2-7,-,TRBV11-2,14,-,CASSPDIVGHEQYF,TGTGCCAGCAGCCCTGATATTGTGGGCCACGAGCAGTACTTC
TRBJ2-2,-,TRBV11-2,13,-,CASTRKYTGELFF,TGTGCCAGCACCAGAAAGTACACCGGGGAGCTGTTTTTT
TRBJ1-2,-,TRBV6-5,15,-,CASSYGPGDNYGYTF,TGTGCCAGCAGTTACGGGCCAGGGGATAACTATGGCTACACCTTC
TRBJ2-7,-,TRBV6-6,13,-,CASNDPGEHEQYF,TGTGCCAGCAACGACCCAGGGGAGCACGAGCAGTACTTC
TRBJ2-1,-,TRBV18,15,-,CASSPGPSSYNEQFF,TGTGCCAGCTCACCGGGGCCGAGCTCCTACAATGAGCAGTTCTTC
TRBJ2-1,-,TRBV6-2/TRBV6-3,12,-,CASSDPGREQFF,TGTGCCAGCAGCGACCCGGGCAGGGAGCAGTTCTTC
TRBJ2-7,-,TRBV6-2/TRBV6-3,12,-,CASSHKTYEQYF,TGTGCCAGCAGTCACAAAACCTACGAGCAGTACTTC
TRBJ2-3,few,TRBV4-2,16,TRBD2,CASSQDKSGGTDTQYF,TGTGCCAGCAGCCAAGATAAAAGCGGGGGGACAGATACGCAGTATTTT
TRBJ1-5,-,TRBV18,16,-,CASSRPGGLGNQPQHF,TGTGCCAGCTCACGTCCCGGGGGGCTAGGCAATCAGCCCCAGCATTTT
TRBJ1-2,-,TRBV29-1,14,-,CSVNRDLTNYGYTF,TGCAGCGTTAATAGGGACTTAACTAACTATGGCTACACCTTC
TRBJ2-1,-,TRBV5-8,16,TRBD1,CASSSGTGTPGDEQFF,TGTGCCAGCAGCTCCGGGACAGGGACCCCAGGGGATGAGCAGTTCTTC
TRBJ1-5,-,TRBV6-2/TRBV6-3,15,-,CASSYSIFTGGPQHF,TGTGCCAGCAGTTACTCGATCTTTACGGGAGGCCCCCAGCATTTT
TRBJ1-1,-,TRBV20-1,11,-,CSASRNTEAFF,TGCAGTGCTAGTCGGAACACTGAAGCTTTCTTT
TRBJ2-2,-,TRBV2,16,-,CASSPNVGGGHGELFF,TGTGCCAGCAGTCCAAATGTGGGGGGTGGTCACGGGGAGCTGTTTTTT
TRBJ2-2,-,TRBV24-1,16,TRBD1,CATSDAGTGDTGELFF,TGTGCCACCAGTGATGCCGGGACAGGGGACACCGGGGAGCTGTTTTTT
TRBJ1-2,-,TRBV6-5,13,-,CASSYQWVYGYTF,TGTGCCAGCAGTTACCAATGGGTCTATGGCTACACCTTC
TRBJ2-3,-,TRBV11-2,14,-,CASRPLGGINTQYF,TGTGCCAGCAGACCCCTTGGGGGGATAAATACGCAGTATTTT
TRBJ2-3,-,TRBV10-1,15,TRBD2,CASSGVAGTTDTQYF,TGCGCCAGCAGTGGGGTAGCGGGTACCACAGATACGCAGTATTTT
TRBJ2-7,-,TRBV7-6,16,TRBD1,CASSEGQGLSPYEQYF,TGTGCCAGCAGCGAGGGACAGGGGCTTTCCCCCTACGAGCAGTACTTC
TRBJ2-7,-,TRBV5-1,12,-,CASSSISYEQYF,TGCGCCAGCAGCTCCATTTCCTACGAGCAGTACTTC
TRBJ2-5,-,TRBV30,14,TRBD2,CAWSRLGEGGPDYF,TGTGCCTGGAGTCGTCTGGGGGAGGGAGGCCCTGATTACTTC
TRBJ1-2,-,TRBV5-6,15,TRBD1,CASSFEDRANYGYTF,TGTGCCAGCAGCTTTGAGGACAGGGCTAACTATGGCTACACCTTC
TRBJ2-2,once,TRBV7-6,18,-,CASSLVSETAANTGELFF,TGTGCCAGCAGCTTAGTTTCGGAGACGGCTGCGAACACCGGGGAGCTGTTTTTT
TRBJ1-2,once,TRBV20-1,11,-,CSALLGGGYTF,TGCAGTGCTTTACTCGGGGGCGGCTACACCTTC
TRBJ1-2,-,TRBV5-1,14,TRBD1,CASSKTDRVYGYTF,TGCGCCAGCAGCAAAACGGACAGGGTCTATGGCTACACCTTC
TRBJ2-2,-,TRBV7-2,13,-,CASSLSATGELFF,TGTGCCAGCAGCTTATCGGCCACCGGGGAGCTGTTTTTT
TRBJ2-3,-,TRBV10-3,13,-,CAILSAQGDTQYF,TGTGCCATTCTTTCCGCTCAAGGAGATACGCAGTATTTT
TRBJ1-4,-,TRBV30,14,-,CAWTRQTTNEKLFF,TGTGCCTGGACCCGACAGACAACTAATGAAAAACTGTTTTTT
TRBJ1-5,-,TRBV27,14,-,CASSYGSGYQPQHF,TGTGCCAGCAGTTACGGCAGCGGGTATCAGCCCCAGCATTTT
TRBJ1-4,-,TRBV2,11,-,CASTLDKKLFF,TGTGCCAGCACCCTTGACAAAAAACTGTTTTTT
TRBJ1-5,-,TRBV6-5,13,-,CASFEQQNQPQHF,TGTGCCAGCTTTGAGCAGCAAAATCAGCCCCAGCATTTT
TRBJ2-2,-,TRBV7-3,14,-,CASSLMLNTGELFF,TGTGCCAGCAGCTTAATGCTGAACACCGGGGAGCTGTTTTTT
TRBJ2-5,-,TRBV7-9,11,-,CASSFRETQYF,TGTGCCAGCAGCTTCCGAGAGACCCAGTACTTC
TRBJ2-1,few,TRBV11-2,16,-,CASSFLGGGGHNEQFF,TGTGCCAGCAGCTTTTTGGGAGGCGGGGGCCACAATGAGCAGTTCTTC
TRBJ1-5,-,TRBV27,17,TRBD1,CASSSIVTGLSNQPQHF,TGTGCCAGCAGCTCAATAGTGACAGGGTTAAGCAATCAGCCCCAGCATTTT